These 19 T cell receptor beta chains originate from one sample sequenced in a study of T cell clonotyping in hematopoietic cell transplantation. The method was immunoSEQ multiplex PCR; TCRdb's version includes in-frame clones alone and lacks a portion of them. The sample has about 1,000 clones; under 80% are singletons. The sample here was peripheral blood mononuclear cells, taken 100 days after allogeneic stem cell transplant. The receptors come from a female patient between 25 and 45 years old who had an allogeneic stem cell transplant, so T cells may come from the graft donor. Some clones in this sample may be carry-over from other donors' samples.

This rearrangement joins TRBV6-5 to TRBJ2-7; 8 bases line up with TRBD1. In germline, CDR1 is MNHEY, CDR2 SVGAGI. V was clipped by 4 bases and J by 4 bases; unmatched bases: 9. The CDR3 sequence is 15 residues long. The CDR3 nucleotides read TGTGCCAGCAGTTTAGGACAGGGAGTGGGATACGAGCAGTACTTC. This encodes CASSLGQGVGYEQYF.

This clone was seen a few times. This sequence joins TRBV12-5 and TRBJ2-7; TRBD1 matches at 7 bases. V shed 1 base, J shed 2 bases, and the junction held 2 bases outside the gene matches. CDR3 length: 14 residues. Per the germline V gene, CDR1 is LGHNT and CDR2 is FRNRAP. In nucleotides, the CDR3 is TGTGCTAGTGGTTTGGAAACAGGGGCCTACGAGCAGTACTTC. Translation gives CASGLETGAYEQYF.

This chain uses TRBV4-3 with TRBJ1-5, with D perhaps TRBD1 (6 bases). The CDR3 covers 21 residues. Trimming stripped 0 bases from V and 3 bases from J, with 27 bases between. Germline V gene lookup returns CDR1 LGHNA and CDR2 YSLEER. CDR3 region: CASSQDPWGPVGGAYNQPQHF. The CDR3 nucleotides are TGCGCCAGCAGCCAAGATCCATGGGGGCCGGTCGGGGGGGCTTACAATCAGCCCCAGCATTTT.

This clone was observed once. As DNA, the CDR3 is TGTGCCAGCAGCTTACCGCAGACGGGAAACACCGGGGAGCTGTTTTTT. It translates to CASSLPQTGNTGELFF. The gene calls are TRBV7-8 and TRBJ2-2; maybe TRBD2 (5 bases). V was trimmed by 2 bases and J by 2 bases, leaving 12 bases between them. Germline loops: CDR1 SGHVS, CDR2 FQNEAQ. This CDR3 is 16 amino acids long.

V is TRBV7-8 and J is TRBJ1-1; the D gene is possibly TRBD1 (6 bases). This CDR3 region has 14 residues. Germline-derived CDR1 and CDR2 are SGHVS and FQNEAQ. Trimming left V 2 bases short and J 11 bases short, with 18 bases between. The CDR3 DNA is TGTGCCAGCAGCTTACGTCCGGGGGCGCCGGGGGCTTTCTTT. Amino acids: CASSLRPGAPGAFF.

This clone showed up just a few times. The rearrangement links TRBV5-8 to TRBJ2-7; D not certain. The germline V gene encodes CDR1 SGHTS and CDR2 YDEGEE. This CDR3 region has 14 residues. Trimming left V 4 bases short and J 2 bases short, with 13 bases between. CDR3 residues: CASSEEGQPYEQYF. The CDR3, as DNA: TGTGCCAGCAGCGAGGAAGGGCAGCCCTACGAGCAGTACTTC.

The rearrangement joins TRBV11-1 to TRBJ2-4; possibly TRBD1 for D (5 bases). The V gene's germline CDR1 is SGHAT and CDR2 FQDESV (reference sequence). The CDR3 is made up of 16 amino acids. Trimming stripped 3 bases from V and 0 bases from J, with 12 bases between. CDR3 in DNA: TGTGCCAGCAGCTTTACAGGTGACCTAGCCAAAAACATTCAGTACTTC. This translates into CASSFTGDLAKNIQYF.

CDR3 sequence (DNA): TGTGCCAGCAGCAGGACACGGTCTCAAACGAACACCGGGGAGCTGTTTTTT. Its protein product is CASSRTRSQTNTGELFF. The chain uses TRBV11-2 and TRBJ2-2; possibly TRBD1 for D (5 bases). Trimming took off 5 bases at V and 0 bases at J, with 16 bases between the two ends. This CDR3 has 17 amino acids. Germline lookup yields CDR1 SGHAT and CDR2 FQNNGV.

This CDR3 is CASSQTPGSEAFF. For the CDR3, the DNA is TGTGCCAGCAGTCAAACCCCTGGGTCTGAAGCTTTCTTT. The V call is TRBV7-8, the J call TRBJ1-1; D remains ambiguous. The CDR3 has 13 amino acids. Germline-derived CDR1 and CDR2 are SGHVS and FQNEAQ. V was cut by 6 bases and J by 6 bases, with 14 bases left in between.

V usage is TRBV11-2 and J usage is TRBJ2-1; possibly TRBD1 for D (5 bases). CDR1 and CDR2 from the germline V gene are SGHAT and FQNNGV. The CDR3 covers 14 residues. The ends were cut back, 4 bases at V and 9 bases at J, with 16 bases in the middle. For the CDR3, the DNA is TGTGCCAGCAGCTCTGGAAGGGGTTTTGGTGAGCAGTTCTTC. It codes for CASSSGRGFGEQFF.

The rearrangement uses TRBV6-5 and TRBJ1-2; D is uncertain. Germline CDR1 is MNHEY and CDR2 is SVGAGI. The V and J ends lost 0 bases and 6 bases respectively, with 11 bases between them. The CDR3 runs 14 residues. The chain's CDR3 is CASSYSPMGDGYTF. The CDR3 nucleotides read TGTGCCAGCAGTTACTCTCCCATGGGCGATGGCTACACCTTC.

The gene calls are TRBV9 and TRBJ2-6; TRBD2 is a possible D gene (5 bases). The CDR3 has 18 amino acids. Deletions cut 4 bases from V and 1 base from J, with 18 bases between. Germline loops: CDR1 SGDLS, CDR2 YYNGEE. The CDR3 sequence is CASSPEGTRASGANVLTF. The CDR3 DNA is TGTGCCAGCAGCCCAGAGGGAACACGCGCGTCTGGGGCCAACGTCCTGACTTTC.

This clone has just a few counts. The chain combines TRBV11-2 with TRBJ1-1; TRBD1 might be the D (6 bases). CDR3 length: 15 amino acids. CDR1 and CDR2 from the germline V gene are SGHAT and FQNNGV. V was cut by 1 base and J by 4 bases, with 13 bases left in between. The CDR3 sequence is CASSLVGGGGTEAFF. CDR3 nucleotides: TGTGCCAGCAGCTTAGTTGGAGGGGGGGGCACTGAAGCTTTCTTT.

V gene TRBV2 combines with J gene TRBJ2-7; 9 nucleotides align to TRBD1. The CDR3 runs to 11 residues. CDR1 SNHLY and CDR2 FYNNEI come from the germline V gene. With 10 bases clipped from V and 7 bases from J, the junction kept 5 bases outside the gene matches. CDR3 region: CAKGQGKEQYF. The DNA of the CDR3 is TGTGCCAAGGGACAGGGAAAGGAGCAGTACTTC.

The chain links TRBV15 to TRBJ2-4; perhaps D is TRBD1 or TRBD2 (5 bases each). The germline V gene has CDR1 LNHNV and CDR2 YYDKDF (reference sequence). The CDR3 covers 13 residues. V dropped 3 bases and J dropped 10 bases, with 13 bases sitting between them. The CDR3 reads CATSRRGVGIQYF. The CDR3 bases are TGTGCCACCAGCAGGAGGGGCGTGGGGATTCAGTACTTC.

This chain's CDR3 is CASSPTGSSGNTIYF. CDR3 nucleotide sequence: TGTGCCAGCAGCCCGACAGGGAGCTCTGGAAACACCATATATTTT. The genes are TRBV14 and TRBJ1-3; the match to TRBD1 covers 7 bases. The junction had 3 bases not matched to a gene; V was cut back by 4 bases and J by 0 bases. This CDR3 is built from 15 residues. Germline V gives CDR1 SGHDN, CDR2 FVKESK. Filled out from reference TRBV14 and TRBJ1-3, the complete variable domain reads EAGVTQFPSHSVIEKGQTVTLRCDPISGHDNLYWYRRVMGKEIKFLLHFVKESKQDESGMPNNRFLAERTGGTYSTLKVQPAELEDSGVYFCASSPTGSSGNTIYFGEGSWLTVV.

The chain combines TRBV2 with TRBJ1-5; D gene ambiguous. Germline V gene sequence: CDR1 SNHLY, CDR2 FYNNEI. The CDR3 has 13 amino acids. Trimming shortened V by 6 bases and J by 6 bases, and 12 bases separated the two germline ends. CDR3 loop: CASRMEGIQPQHF. The CDR3 coding sequence is TGTGCCAGCAGGATGGAGGGAATTCAGCCCCAGCATTTT.

V and J are TRBV6-6 and TRBJ1-4; 9 bases are a match to TRBD1. The CDR3 spans 16 residues. V lost 6 bases, J lost 7 bases, and 12 bases stayed unmatched. Germline V gene sequence: CDR1 MNHNY, CDR2 SVGAGI (reference sequence). The CDR3 loop reads CASSLKAGTGSEKLFF. The CDR3 nucleotides are TGTGCCAGCAGCCTAAAGGCCGGGACAGGGAGTGAAAAACTGTTTTTT.

This clone was seen only a few times. This CDR3 is also generated by other DNA sequences in the sample. J is TRBJ1-6 and V is TRBV7-3; D is possibly TRBD1 (6 bases). Trimming shortened V by 2 bases and J by 10 bases, and 15 bases separated the two germline ends. CDR3 length: 15 residues. Germline CDR1 SGHTA, CDR2 FQGTGA. The CDR3 DNA sequence: TGTGCCAGCAGCTTATCAGACAGGCCCGGATCACCCCTCCACTTT. Its translation: CASSLSDRPGSPLHF.